This TCR beta chain was sequenced for a study of blood T cells in healthy people across ages. Overall study: When template switching was applied, about one barcoded beta molecule was captured per two T cells.

Isolation yielded PBMCs, at least 7 million per sample, in every case. This clonotype was found many times. A second PCR of roughly 7 to 11 cycles used a sample-barcoded 5' primer and a J-beta primer mix. Each cDNA molecule, via a template-switch adaptor with 12 random nucleotides, was tagged. TCRdb re-analysed the 5' RACE reads in MiXCR, keeping a single row per CDR3 protein. The data show about 650,000 distinct CDR3 sequences, with around 32% seen just once and about 16% held by the top ten. Germline CDR1 is SGHTA and CDR2 is FQGNSA. The CDR3 spans 18 residues. V was cut by 5 bases and J by 2 bases, with 23 bases left in between.

The source is a woman older than 75 in good health. Sequenced sample: blood. This sequence joins TRBV7-2 and TRBJ2-3, with D possibly being TRBD2 (6 bases). This CDR3 reads CASSPRALLAFPTDTQYF. The CDR3 nucleotides read TGTGCCAGCAGCCCCAGGGCGCTACTAGCATTCCCCACAGATACGCAGTATTTT.